Listed here is a single T cell receptor (beta chain). A junction boundary mismatches the germline segment, possibly from a read error. This specimen belongs to a study of T cells in Graves' hyperthyroidism and ophthalmopathy. The source material, RNA transcripts, was used to amplify TCR beta CDR3 regions. In the first-round RT-PCR of the TCR CDR3, the HTBI primer set was used. TCRdb recomputed calls from the multiplex PCR reads with MiXCR, one row per CDR3 protein. This sample carries under 350,000 distinct CDR3 sequences, around a fifth of them seen once, and the ten largest clones take around half. The germline CDR1 and CDR2 sequences are SEHNR and FQNEAQ (reference sequence). CDR3 length equals 14 residues.

The sequence came from a woman between 50 and 59 years old with Graves' hyperthyroidism. The sequenced sample consisted of blood. V usage is TRBV7-9 and J usage is TRBJ1-3; tentatively, D is TRBD1 (5 bases). CDR3 in amino acids: CASTLGGSGDTIYF. DNA of the CDR3: TGTGCCAGCACCCTCGGGGGTTCTGGAGACACCATATATTTT.